This T cell receptor beta chain appears in the sequencing data of a study of blood T cells in healthy people across ages (dated by TCRdb to about 2015). At the level of the whole study: Template switching captured roughly one uniquely barcoded TCR beta cDNA molecule per two T cells in model experiments. Donors were grouped into four age groups: young (average roughly 17 years), middle-aged (about 40), aged (roughly 67) and long-lived (about 89). Two additional independent replicas of 1 million unique cDNA reads from the same blood draw were analyzed for two donors (one aged 18 to 30 and one aged 80 or older). Donors of different ages were randomly distributed across sequencing lanes to avoid experimental bias. Age-related changes in TCR beta repertoire diversity were measured in the study by deep sequencing normalized with unique cDNA molecular identifiers. The study at large found these results: Observed TCR beta diversity per million T cells fell roughly linearly with age, and a significant reduction was already apparent by age around 40. Estimates of total diversity based on one million sequenced T cells were regarded as lower bounds and as underestimates. Compared with the aged group, the long-lived group had more naive CD4+ T cells, fewer expanded clones and increased TCR diversity, a pattern suggesting age selection. The percentage of naive T cells measured by flow cytometry correlated strongly with observed TCR beta diversity. Bulk unsorted PBMC profiling prevented conclusive comparison of naive and antigen-experienced compartments. Donor CMV infection status was unknown, potentially confounding age-related changes in expanded clonotypes.

The CDR3, cysteine through phenylalanine, is 15 amino acids long. Just CDR3 DNA is preserved here, 45 bases in frame from base 1. CDR1 and CDR2 are drawn from the germline V gene: SGDLS, YYNGEE. V is shortened by 3 bases, J by 0 bases, and the region joining them spans 10 bases. To note about this clonotype: Its binding antigen is unknown. Per-nucleotide qualities are absent, and no much larger clonotype sits a single base away.

The receptor library was made with 5' RACE. Data came from an Illumina HiSeq 2500. The second PCR ran for roughly 6 to 11 cycles and used a J-beta primer mix along with a sample-barcoded 5' primer. Each TCR beta cDNA molecule received a unique molecular identifier from a template-switch 5' adaptor carrying 12 random nucleotides. Each sample yielded at least 2.5 million CDR3-containing paired-end reads. The Mint cDNA synthesis kit, primed by a TRBC-specific oligonucleotide, was used to synthesize first-strand cDNA from all RNA. After uracil-DNA glycosylase treatment, a first 18-cycle PCR used universal primers M1SS and BC2_uni_R on all cDNA. On the study's bioinformatics: For normalization, 1 million high-quality reads, each with a distinct molecular identifier, were randomly selected from each sample. Instead of being binned into consensus sequences, reads that shared molecular identifiers were thrown out. CDR3 identification, clonotype clustering and error correction used MiTCR with a Q25 quality threshold and the strictest error-elimination algorithm. A nonparametric unseen species model with Euler transformation was used to estimate lower-bound total TCR beta diversity. TCRdb's own reprocessing of the public reads used fastp at Q25 and MiXCR and kept productive beta chains. All rows with the same CDR3 protein become a single entry with the most common DNA and genes. TCRdb assigned the V and J calls; the authors' analysis was not used. The sample profile shows around 990,000 distinct CDR3 sequences; under 40% of them were found once. About 12% of the sample goes to the ten largest clones.

The donors were roughly 39 Caucasian individuals from Russia, aged about 6 to 100 years, who were systemically healthy. About 10 milliliters of peripheral blood were collected from each donor into EDTA-treated Vacutainer tubes. Ficoll-Paque density-gradient centrifugation was used to isolate PBMCs, with at least 6.5 million obtained per sample. Total RNA, at least 6 micrograms per sample, was extracted from PBMCs with Trizol reagent. For every donor, an aliquot of PBMCs went through flow cytometry to measure the percentages of naive CD45RAhigh/CD27high T cells. This receptor was identified in a man younger than 35 in good health. Source material: blood. The receptor chain draws on TRBV9 and TRBJ2-1; perhaps TRBD2 is the D gene, with 6 bases matching. The sequenced DNA: TGTGCCAGCAGCGCGAAGACTAGCTCCTACAATGAGCAGTTCTTC. Its product reads: CASSAKTSSYNEQFF.